One T cell receptor beta chain is described in this entry. The assay was immunoSEQ multiplex PCR, and TCRdb's table has in-frame clones only and misses some. This sample yields about 74,000 clones, of which over 90% are seen a single time; 0.2% to 0.3% belongs to the top ten. The sample is drawn from a study of technical replicates of blood from a few donors. V shed 4 bases and J 7 bases; nucleotides not matched to a gene: 5. The CDR3 has 14 residues. Germline-derived CDR1 and CDR2 are SGHRS and YFSETQ. The chain carries TRBV5-1 and TRBJ2-7, with 13 bases identical to TRBD2. This receptor was obtained from a human donor in good health. Specimen: T cells isolated from PBMCs. This chain's CDR3 is CASSTTSGGLEQYF. CDR3 DNA: TGCGCCAGCAGCACGACTAGCGGGGGGTTAGAGCAGTACTTC.